The present TCR beta chain was sequenced within a study of T cell changes during pregnancy in multiple sclerosis. The germline V and J ends were trimmed by 3 bases and 0 bases, with 12 bases remaining between them. CDR1 is SEHNR and CDR2 is FQNEAQ in the germline V gene (reference sequence). The CDR3 has 15 amino acids. Measured with immunoSEQ multiplex PCR; TCRdb has only the in-frame clones, and not every one. In the table there are under 70,000 clones, approximately 90% of which are singletons. This clone was seen only once. The clonotype was recovered from a female donor with multiple sclerosis, enrolled in a pregnancy study. The V gene is TRBV7-9, the J gene TRBJ2-7, with TRBD1 as a possible D gene (5 bases). Sequences were derived from peripheral blood, sampled in the second trimester of pregnancy. The DNA for the CDR3 is TGTGCCAGCAGCTTCACAGGTACCCCCTCCTACGAGCAGTACTTC. This gives the protein CASSFTGTPSYEQYF. Supplemented by reference TRBV7-9 and TRBJ2-7, the full variable domain reads DTGVSQNPRHKITKRGQNVTFRCDPISEHNRLYWYRQTLGQGPEFLTYFQNEAQLEKSRLLSDRFSAERPKGSFSTLEIQRTEQGDSAMYLCASSFTGTPSYEQYFGPGTRLTVT.